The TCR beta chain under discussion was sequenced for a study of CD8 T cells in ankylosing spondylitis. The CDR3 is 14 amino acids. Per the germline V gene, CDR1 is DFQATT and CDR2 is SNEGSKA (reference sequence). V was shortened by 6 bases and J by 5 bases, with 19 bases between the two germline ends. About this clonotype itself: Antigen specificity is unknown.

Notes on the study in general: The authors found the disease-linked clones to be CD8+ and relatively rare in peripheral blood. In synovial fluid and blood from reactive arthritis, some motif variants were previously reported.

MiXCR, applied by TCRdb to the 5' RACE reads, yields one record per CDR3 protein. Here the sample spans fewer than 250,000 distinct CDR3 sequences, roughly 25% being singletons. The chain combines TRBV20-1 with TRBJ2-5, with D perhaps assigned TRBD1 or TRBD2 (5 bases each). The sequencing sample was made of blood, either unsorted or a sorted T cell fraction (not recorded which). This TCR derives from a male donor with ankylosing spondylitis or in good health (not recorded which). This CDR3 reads CSAVPGTTAETQYF. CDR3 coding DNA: TGCAGTGCCGTACCCGGGACGACTGCCGAGACCCAGTACTTC.